This is a list of T cell receptor beta chains from one sample in a study of blood T cell repertoires in COVID-19. TCRdb's table, derived via immunoSEQ multiplex PCR, lists solely in-frame clones and lacks some. The sample comprises approximately 25,000 clones, about four fifths of which are singletons, and approximately 7% rests with the top ten. The specimen was peripheral blood. The receptors originated from a man aged 50-59 years with COVID-19, enrolled during active disease. Each CDR3 is given with its conserved first and last residue. The D gene is left open where the match is weak. Not every row has a clone size; where given, it reads once, few, many or a size class.

d_call j_call v_call clone_size cdr3_aa cdr3_nt
TRBD1 TRBJ1-2 TRBV3-1/TRBV3-2 - CASSLDRGWGYTF TGTGCCAGCAGCCTAGACAGGGGTTGGGGCTACACCTTC
TRBD2 TRBJ2-1 TRBV2 few CASSERIGGAWNEQFF TGTGCCAGCAGTGAAAGGATCGGGGGGGCGTGGAATGAGCAGTTCTTC
- TRBJ1-1 TRBV6-5 - CATTSNPRTEAFF TGTGCCACCACGTCCAATCCGAGGACTGAAGCTTTCTTT
TRBD2 TRBJ2-1 TRBV13 - CASSHRSRFPLLAGLNEQFF TGTGCCAGCAGCCACCGGAGTAGATTTCCCCTTCTAGCGGGACTCAATGAGCAGTTCTTC
TRBD1 TRBJ1-1 TRBV19 - CASRFGQGHTEAFF TGTGCCAGTAGGTTTGGACAGGGGCACACTGAAGCTTTCTTT
TRBD2 TRBJ2-5 TRBV19 - CASSIGASGTGAQYF TGTGCCAGTAGTATAGGTGCTAGCGGGACTGGGGCCCAGTACTTC
TRBD1 TRBJ1-2 TRBV2 - CASSSRTGTNYGYTF TGTGCCAGCAGTTCAAGGACAGGGACTAACTATGGCTACACCTTC
- TRBJ1-2 TRBV28 - CASSTQGSGYTF TGTGCCAGCAGCACACAGGGAAGTGGCTACACCTTC
- TRBJ1-6 TRBV12-5 - CASGLGGSHLHF TGTGCTAGTGGTTTGGGAGGGTCTCACCTCCACTTT
TRBD1 TRBJ2-3 TRBV7-2 - CASSQQGGDTQYF TGTGCCAGCAGCCAACAGGGGGGAGATACGCAGTATTTT
- TRBJ2-2 TRBV28 few CASSPGQVNTGELFF TGTGCCAGCAGTCCCGGACAAGTGAACACCGGGGAGCTGTTTTTT
- TRBJ1-6 TRBV6-5 - CASSFRGENSPLHF TGTGCCAGCAGTTTCCGGGGGGAAAATTCACCCCTCCACTTT
TRBD2 TRBJ2-3 TRBV13 - CASSLVGLAGTTDTQYF TGTGCCAGCAGCTTAGTGGGGCTAGCGGGGACCACAGATACGCAGTATTTT
- TRBJ1-2 TRBV28 once CASSLLRGYGYTF TGTGCCAGCAGCCTTCTCAGGGGCTATGGCTACACCTTC
- TRBJ1-5 TRBV2 - CAIATGGNQPQHF TGTGCCATAGCAACTGGAGGCAATCAGCCCCAGCATTTT
- TRBJ2-4 TRBV12-3/TRBV12-4 - CASSSSEVNIQYF TGTGCCAGCAGCAGTAGTGAGGTAAACATTCAGTACTTC
- TRBJ2-7 TRBV6-4 - CASSDRLADEQYF TGTGCCAGCAGTGACAGGCTAGCTGACGAGCAGTACTTC
TRBD2 TRBJ2-3 TRBV5-4 few CASSFGTSGSATDTQYF TGTGCCAGCAGCTTCGGGACTAGCGGGAGTGCGACAGATACGCAGTATTTT
- TRBJ2-2 TRBV6-6 - CASSYLTTGELFF TGTGCCAGCAGTTACCTAACCACCGGGGAGCTGTTTTTT
TRBD2 TRBJ2-5 TRBV7-7 - CASSPLGDSGGRETQYF TGTGCCAGCAGCCCCCTCGGGGATAGCGGGGGACGGGAGACCCAGTACTTC
TRBD2 TRBJ2-5 TRBV5-1 - CASSYPGLKETQYF TGCGCCAGCAGCTATCCGGGACTAAAAGAGACCCAGTACTTC
TRBD2 TRBJ2-3 TRBV28 - CASRIAGGGPDTQYF TGTGCCAGCAGAATCGCGGGGGGCGGCCCAGATACGCAGTATTTT
- TRBJ2-5 TRBV29-1 - CSVGQRETQYF TGCAGCGTCGGACAGCGGGAGACCCAGTACTTC
TRBD1 TRBJ1-1 TRBV9 - CASSRTGGNTEAFF TGTGCCAGCAGCAGGACAGGGGGGAACACTGAAGCTTTCTTT
TRBD2 TRBJ2-3 TRBV5-1 - CASSLLRAGVTDTQYF TGCGCCAGCAGCCTCCTAAGAGCGGGGGTCACAGATACGCAGTATTTT
- TRBJ1-2 TRBV5-1 few CASNPEQGLGYGYTF TGCGCCAGCAACCCCGAACAGGGTTTAGGCTATGGCTACACCTTC
- TRBJ1-1 TRBV4-1 once CASSLGMNTEAFF TGCGCCAGCAGCCTCGGTATGAACACTGAAGCTTTCTTT
TRBD1 TRBJ1-4 TRBV10-3 - CAISKTGTGDEKLFF TGTGCCATCAGTAAAACCGGGACAGGGGACGAAAAACTGTTTTTT
TRBD2 TRBJ2-3 TRBV9 medium-sized CASSLSTSGGITDTQYF TGTGCCAGCAGCCTCAGTACAAGCGGGGGGATCACAGATACGCAGTATTTT
- TRBJ1-6 TRBV11-3 medium-sized CASSLDLKSPLHF TGTGCCAGCAGCTTAGATCTAAAATCACCCCTCCACTTT
TRBD1 TRBJ2-2 TRBV24-1 - CATSDRGQGWTGELFF TGTGCCACCAGTGATCGGGGACAGGGTTGGACCGGGGAGCTGTTTTTT
- TRBJ1-2 TRBV29-1 - CSVAGQTSSYGYTF TGCAGCGTTGCCGGACAGACGTCCTCCTATGGCTACACCTTC
- TRBJ2-7 TRBV9 - CASSVYSSGEQYF TGTGCCAGCAGCGTATATAGCAGCGGGGAGCAGTACTTC
- TRBJ2-2 TRBV6-5 - CASSYEVPGELFF TGTGCCAGCAGTTATGAGGTGCCCGGGGAGCTGTTTTTT
- TRBJ2-3 TRBV4-2 - CASSQERTARGQYF TGTGCCAGCAGCCAAGAGAGGACTGCCCGGGGGCAGTATTTT
- TRBJ2-3 TRBV7-2 - CASSLGTRRDTQYF TGTGCCAGCAGTCTCGGGACAAGACGGGATACGCAGTATTTT
TRBD2 TRBJ2-3 TRBV5-1 - CASSLGQRGGTDTQYF TGCGCCAGCAGCCTTGGGCAGCGGGGGGGCACAGATACGCAGTATTTT
- TRBJ2-5 TRBV4-2 - CASSQKEGGAVETQYF TGTGCCAGCAGCCAAAAGGAGGGGGGGGCAGTTGAGACCCAGTACTTC
TRBD1 TRBJ1-2 TRBV28 - CASSDPGTANYGYTF TGTGCCAGCAGTGATCCTGGGACAGCTAACTATGGCTACACCTTC
- TRBJ1-6 TRBV30 once CAWTPRGNSPLHF TGTGCCTGGACCCCGAGAGGTAATTCACCCCTCCACTTT
- TRBJ2-1 TRBV3-1/TRBV3-2 - CASSPGAGAGYNEQFF TGTGCCAGCAGCCCAGGGGCGGGAGCTGGGTACAATGAGCAGTTCTTC